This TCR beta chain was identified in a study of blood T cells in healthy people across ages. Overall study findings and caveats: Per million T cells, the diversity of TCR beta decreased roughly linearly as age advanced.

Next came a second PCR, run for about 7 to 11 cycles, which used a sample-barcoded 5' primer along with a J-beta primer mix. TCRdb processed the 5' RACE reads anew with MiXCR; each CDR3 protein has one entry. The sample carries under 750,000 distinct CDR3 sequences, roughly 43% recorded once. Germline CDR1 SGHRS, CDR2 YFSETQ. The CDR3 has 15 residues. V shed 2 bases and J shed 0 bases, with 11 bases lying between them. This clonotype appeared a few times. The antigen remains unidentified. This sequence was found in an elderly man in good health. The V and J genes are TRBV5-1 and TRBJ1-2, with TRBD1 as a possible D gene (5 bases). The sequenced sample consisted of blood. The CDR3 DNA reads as TGCGCCAGCAGCTTATCGGGGGTCCCTAACTATGGCTACACCTTC. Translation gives CASSLSGVPNYGYTF.